These 25 T cell receptor beta chains were sequenced from one sample in a study of T cells in Graves' hyperthyroidism and ophthalmopathy (dated by TCRdb to between 2017 and 2020). Library creation used multiplex PCR. Sequencing used an Illumina HiSeq 2000. The TCR beta CDR3 regions were amplified from RNA transcripts. The first round of RT-PCR for the TCR CDR3 was performed with the HTBI primer set and the Qiagen OneStep RT-PCR kit. Clones were called with MiXCR by TCRdb after fastp trimmed the public reads at Q25, and only in-frame beta chains were retained. Duplicate CDR3 protein sequences are folded into a single record with the most common DNA and genes. For this sample the table gives 600,000 to 700,000 distinct CDR3 sequences, of which about 45% were detected only once. Roughly 7.2% of the sample goes to the ten largest clones. The sequencing sample was made of peripheral blood or thyroid tissue (not recorded which). The receptors were gathered from an adult man with Graves' disease, either hyperthyroidism or ophthalmopathy (not recorded which).

The rearrangement uses TRBV24-1 and TRBJ2-5; the match to TRBD2 covers 7 bases. The trim removed 0 bases at V and 2 bases at J, leaving 5 bases unmatched. The CDR3 totals 16 residues. CDR1 is KGHDR, CDR2 SFDVKD, per germline. Written as DNA, the CDR3 is TGTGCCACCAGTGATTTGCCCAGCGGGGCACAAGAGACCCAGTACTTC. Encoded protein: CATSDLPSGAQETQYF.

This chain uses TRBV9 with TRBJ2-2; D uncertain. With 4 bases removed from V and 7 bases from J, the gap between germline ends came to 20 bases. The germline V gene encodes CDR1 SGDLS and CDR2 YYNGEE. The CDR3 runs to 16 residues. The CDR3 DNA sequence: TGTGCCAGCAGCCAAGAGCTAGTGTGGACGGACGGGGAGCTGTTTTTT. This translates into CASSQELVWTDGELFF.

In this sample, this clonotype turned up a few times. The V call is TRBV5-4, the J call TRBJ1-1, with D perhaps TRBD1 (6 bases). Trimming cost V 3 bases and J 5 bases, with 14 bases left between them. The germline V gene has CDR1 SGHNT and CDR2 YYREEE (reference sequence). This CDR3 region has 14 residues. The CDR3 sequence: CASSWGAIQTEAFF. The CDR3 nucleotides read TGTGCCAGCAGCTGGGGGGCTATACAAACTGAAGCTTTCTTT.

The rearrangement uses TRBV19 and TRBJ2-7; D is ambiguous. The CDR3 spans 14 residues. Germline assignment: CDR1 LNHDA and CDR2 SQIVND (reference sequence). Between the trimmed V and J ends, which lost 4 bases and 2 bases, there was a span of 12 bases. CDR3 DNA: TGTGCCAGTAGTAGGCAAGCCCGAACCTACGAGCAGTACTTC. This sequence encodes CASSRQARTYEQYF.

This clonotype was counted many times. The CDR3 sequence: CASSLRFRTGANEKLFF. The CDR3 DNA follows: TGTGCCAGCAGCTTACGATTTCGGACAGGGGCGAATGAAAAACTGTTTTTT. The chain links TRBV7-8 to TRBJ1-4, with TRBD1 identical over 9 bases. Germline CDR1 reads SGHVS; CDR2 reads FQNEAQ. With V trimmed by 2 bases and J by 5 bases, 9 bases remained unmatched. CDR3 length: 17 residues. Full variable domain (rest looked up from reference TRBV7-8 and TRBJ1-4): GAGVSQSPRYKVAKRGQDVALRCDPISGHVSLFWYQQALGQGPEFLTYFQNEAQLDKSGLPSDRFFAERPEGSVSTLKIQRTQQEDSAVYLCASSLRFRTGANEKLFFGSGTQLSVL.

This clonotype was seen a handful of times. The chain carries TRBV7-9 and TRBJ2-7, with 7 bases aligning to TRBD2. The CDR3 has 15 residues. Germline CDR1 and CDR2: SEHNR and FQNEAQ (reference sequence). Germline trimming cut 4 bases from V and 3 bases from J; bases unmatched to any gene: 9. CDR3 amino acids: CASSYSVGRGYEQYF. CDR3 sequence (DNA): TGTGCCAGCAGCTACTCTGTTGGGAGGGGCTACGAGCAGTACTTC.

The chain recombines TRBV7-8 with TRBJ2-3, with a weak D call TRBD1 (5 bases). The V end lost 1 base, the J end lost 2 bases, and 10 bases lay between the germline ends. Germline V gene sequence: CDR1 SGHVS, CDR2 FQNEAQ. CDR3 size: 15 residues. The CDR3 loop is CASSLVLDITDTQYF. The CDR3, as DNA: TGTGCCAGCAGCTTAGTCCTGGACATCACAGATACGCAGTATTTT.

This clonotype has ten or more counts. The V call is TRBV29-1, the J call TRBJ1-5; 7 positions agree with TRBD1. Germline CDR1 is SQVTM and CDR2 is ANQGSEA. The V segment lost 6 bases and the J segment 5 bases; nucleotides outside the gene matches: 10. The CDR3 is 14 residues long. CDR3 in amino acids: CSVKLTGSHQPQHF. CDR3 bases: TGCAGCGTGAAACTGACAGGGAGCCATCAGCCCCAGCATTTT.

The CDR3 bases are TGTGCCACCAGTGACGATTCGAGGACAGGGAATGGCGGCTACACCTTC. Protein product: CATSDDSRTGNGGYTF. The chain combines TRBV24-1 with TRBJ1-2; 8 bases map to TRBD1. Looked up from germline, CDR1 is KGHDR and CDR2 is SFDVKD. The CDR3 runs 16 residues. J lost 8 bases, V lost 4 bases, and 14 bases had no gene match.

The chain carries TRBV10-3 and TRBJ2-3; D may be TRBD2 (6 bases). The V and J ends lost 3 bases and 9 bases respectively, with 16 bases between them. This CDR3 spans 14 amino acids. Germline lookup yields CDR1 ENHRY and CDR2 SYGVKD. The CDR3, as DNA: TGTGCCATCAGTGACTCAACGGGAGTGGTGACGCAGTATTTT. Its protein product is CAISDSTGVVTQYF.

Comment on this clonotype: With a much larger clone just one base away, this may be a read error. The chain joins TRBV19 to TRBJ1-1; TRBD1 matches at 8 bases. V was pared by 5 bases and J by 7 bases, with 3 bases of the junction left unmatched. The CDR3 extends over 12 amino acids. Germline loops: CDR1 LNHDA, CDR2 SQIVND (reference sequence). The CDR3 loop is CASSGQGDEAFF. DNA for the CDR3: TGTGCCAGTAGTGGACAGGGAGATGAAGCTTTCTTT.

For this clonotype: A read error is possible here, since a much larger clone lies one base away. This chain joins TRBV2 and TRBJ1-1; TRBD1 is a possible D gene (5 bases). The CDR3 extends over 13 amino acids. Per the germline V gene, CDR1 is SNHLY and CDR2 is FYNNEI. CDR3 DNA sequence: TGTGCCAGCAGTAGTCAGGGCATTGGTGAAGCTCTCTTT. Translation gives CASSSQGIGEALF.

This clonotype was detected ten times or more. The V call is TRBV7-8, the J call TRBJ1-5, with 8 bases fitting TRBD1. Germline assignment: CDR1 SGHVS and CDR2 FQNEAQ. This CDR3 comprises 17 residues. J lost 2 bases, V lost 5 bases, and 11 bases had no gene match. The CDR3 DNA is TGTGCCAGCAGCACGGACAGGGCGCAAGGAGGCAATCAGCCCCAGCATTTT. Amino acid sequence: CASSTDRAQGGNQPQHF.

This chain links TRBV19 with TRBJ1-4; tentative D call: TRBD1 (5 bases). The germline CDR1 and CDR2 sequences are LNHDA and SQIVND (reference sequence). Trimming took off 1 base at V and 3 bases at J, with 15 bases between the two ends. The CDR3 covers 17 residues. The CDR3 region has the DNA TGTGCCAGTAGTATAGCCGTGCCAGGGCACTCTAATGAAAAACTGTTTTTT. As protein: CASSIAVPGHSNEKLFF.

In the case of this clonotype: Germline is not matched at one junction end, which may reflect a read error. This rearrangement joins TRBV7-9 to TRBJ2-2; D unresolved. The CDR3 length is 11 residues. The germline V gene encodes CDR1 SEHNR and CDR2 FQNEAQ (reference sequence). CDR3 sequence (DNA): TGTGTCAGCAGCGCCGCCGGGGAGCTGTTTTTT. It yields the protein CVSSAAGELFF.

The V and J genes are TRBV24-1 and TRBJ1-5; no definite D call. Trimming took 0 bases from V and 12 from J, leaving 5 bases between them. CDR1 and CDR2 (germline): KGHDR, SFDVKD. The CDR3 extends over 11 amino acids. CDR3 amino acids: CATSDLRDQHF. CDR3 coding DNA: TGTGCCACCAGTGATTTGCGGGACCAGCATTTT.

The chain carries TRBV2 and TRBJ2-7; maybe TRBD1 (6 bases). The length of the CDR3 is 15 residues. V lost 6 bases, J lost 2 bases, and 17 bases lay in between. Germline V gives CDR1 SNHLY, CDR2 FYNNEI. The CDR3: CASSLPDRIAYEQYF. The CDR3 nucleotides read TGTGCCAGCAGCTTACCCGACAGGATCGCCTACGAGCAGTACTTC.

V and J are TRBV11-2 and TRBJ1-1; possibly TRBD1 for D (5 bases). Germline lookup yields CDR1 SGHAT and CDR2 FQNNGV. V lost 1 base, J lost 4 bases, and 19 bases lay in between. The CDR3 sequence is 17 residues long. The CDR3 DNA reads TGTGCCAGCAGCTTAGCGGGACTCTACACCGGGGTCACTGAAGCTTTCTTT. Protein: CASSLAGLYTGVTEAFF.

The table lists this clonotype with a count of one. V usage is TRBV6-1 and J usage is TRBJ2-3; D gene unclear. The germline V and J ends were trimmed by 2 bases and 4 bases, with 4 bases remaining between them. The CDR3 is 12 residues long. Germline V CDR1 and CDR2: MNHNS, SASEGT. The CDR3, as DNA: TGTGCCAGCAGTGAAATCCCAGATACGCAGTATTTT. This encodes CASSEIPDTQYF.

The gene calls are TRBV20-1 and TRBJ1-4; 8 bases agree with TRBD1. Germline trimming cut 3 bases from V and 3 bases from J; bases unmatched to any gene: 6. This CDR3 region has 15 residues. CDR1 is DFQATT and CDR2 is SNEGSKA in the germline V gene (reference sequence). CDR3 region: CSASDQGAANEKLFF. The CDR3 coding sequence is TGCAGTGCTAGCGATCAGGGGGCGGCTAATGAAAAACTGTTTTTT.

This rearrangement joins TRBV20-1 to TRBJ1-6, with TRBD1 as a possible D gene (6 bases). Germline V gene sequence: CDR1 DFQATT, CDR2 SNEGSKA (reference sequence). The V and J ends lost 1 base and 3 bases respectively, with 13 bases between them. This CDR3 contains 16 residues. The CDR3 region has the DNA TGCAGTGCTAGAGCGACCGGGACACTCTATAATTCACCCCTCCACTTT. Protein product: CSARATGTLYNSPLHF.

This clonotype was seen many times. CDR3 sequence: CASEGQMGQPQHF. The CDR3 DNA reads TGTGCCAGCGAGGGGCAGATGGGACAGCCCCAGCATTTT. This chain links TRBV19 with TRBJ1-5; tentatively, D is TRBD1 (5 bases). V lost 9 bases and J 7 bases, leaving 16 bases between the germline ends. The CDR3 spans 13 residues. Looked up from germline, CDR1 is LNHDA and CDR2 is SQIVND (reference sequence).

Remarks on this clonotype: One base away lies a much larger clone, so this may be a sequencing read error. DNA for the CDR3: TGTGCCAGCAGCTTGGAAGTTCCCTTGAAGCAGTACTTC. This translates into CASSLEVPLKQYF. This rearrangement joins TRBV2 to TRBJ2-7; D is undetermined. Germline values: CDR1 SNHLY, CDR2 FYNNEI. The CDR3 loop spans 13 amino acids. With 6 bases removed from V and 8 bases from J, the gap between germline ends came to 17 bases.

This clonotype was detected ten times or more. The chain uses TRBV20-1 and TRBJ1-2, with D perhaps matching TRBD1 (5 bases). Germline lookup yields CDR1 DFQATT and CDR2 SNEGSKA (reference sequence). The CDR3 has 10 residues. Deletions cut 4 bases from V and 13 bases from J, with 13 bases between. CDR3 region: CSAKYRLSTF. CDR3 nucleotides: TGCAGTGCTAAATACAGGCTTAGCACCTTC.

The chain joins TRBV6-5 to TRBJ1-5; no clear D gene. Per the germline V gene, CDR1 is MNHEY and CDR2 is SVGAGI. The CDR3 is 13 residues long. The V end was cut by 4 bases, the J end by 3 bases, with 7 bases between. The CDR3 DNA is TGTGCCAGCAGTTTGTACGTCAATCAGCCCCAGCATTTT. Translation: CASSLYVNQPQHF.